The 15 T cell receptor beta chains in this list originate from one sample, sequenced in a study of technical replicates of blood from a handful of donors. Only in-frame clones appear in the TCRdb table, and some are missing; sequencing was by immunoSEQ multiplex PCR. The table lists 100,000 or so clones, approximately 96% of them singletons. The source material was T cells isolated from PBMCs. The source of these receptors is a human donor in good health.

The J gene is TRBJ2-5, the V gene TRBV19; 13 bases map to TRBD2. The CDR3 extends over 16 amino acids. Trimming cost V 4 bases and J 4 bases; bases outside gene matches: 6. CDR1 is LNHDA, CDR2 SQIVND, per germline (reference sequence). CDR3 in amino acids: CASSTRLAGGLETQYF. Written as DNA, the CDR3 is TGTGCCAGTAGTACCCGACTAGCGGGGGGTCTAGAGACCCAGTACTTC. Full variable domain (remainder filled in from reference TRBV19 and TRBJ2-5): DGGITQSPKYLFRKEGQNVTLSCEQNLNHDAMYWYRQDPGQGLRLIYYSQIVNDFQKGDIAEGYSVSREKKESFPLTVTSAQKNPTAFYLCASSTRLAGGLETQYFGPGTRLLVL.

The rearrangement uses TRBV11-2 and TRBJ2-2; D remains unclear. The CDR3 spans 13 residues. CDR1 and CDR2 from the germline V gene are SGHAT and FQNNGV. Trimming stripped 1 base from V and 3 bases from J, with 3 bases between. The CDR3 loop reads CASSLVDTGELFF. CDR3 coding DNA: TGTGCCAGCAGCTTAGTCGACACCGGGGAGCTGTTTTTT.

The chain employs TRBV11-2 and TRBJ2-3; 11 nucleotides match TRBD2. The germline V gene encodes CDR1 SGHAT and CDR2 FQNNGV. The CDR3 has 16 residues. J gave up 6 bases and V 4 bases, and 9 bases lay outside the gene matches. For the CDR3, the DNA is TGTGCCAGCAGCTGGGGTAGCGGGAGGGCCTGGGATACGCAGTATTTT. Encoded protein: CASSWGSGRAWDTQYF.

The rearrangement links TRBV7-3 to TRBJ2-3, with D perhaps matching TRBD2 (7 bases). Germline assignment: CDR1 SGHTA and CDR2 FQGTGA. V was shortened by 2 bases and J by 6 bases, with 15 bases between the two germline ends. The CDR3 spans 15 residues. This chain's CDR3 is CASSLRGAIWDTQYF. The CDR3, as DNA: TGTGCCAGCAGCTTACGGGGGGCAATTTGGGATACGCAGTATTTT.

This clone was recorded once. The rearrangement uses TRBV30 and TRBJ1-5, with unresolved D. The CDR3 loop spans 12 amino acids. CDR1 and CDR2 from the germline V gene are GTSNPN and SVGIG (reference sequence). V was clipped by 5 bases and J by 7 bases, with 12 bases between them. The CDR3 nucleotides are TGTGCCTGGTGTCTGGGCGGGCAGCCCCAGCATTTT. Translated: CAWCLGGQPQHF.

Here the CDR3 DNA reads TGTGCCAGCAGTGAAGCGGGGGCCGGATTAGAGGGGCCCCAGCATTTT. Translation: CASSEAGAGLEGPQHF. V usage is TRBV2 and J usage is TRBJ1-5; possible D gene TRBD1, 6 bases. V was clipped by 0 bases and J by 9 bases, with 18 bases between them. Germline V gives CDR1 SNHLY, CDR2 FYNNEI. This CDR3 is 16 amino acids long.

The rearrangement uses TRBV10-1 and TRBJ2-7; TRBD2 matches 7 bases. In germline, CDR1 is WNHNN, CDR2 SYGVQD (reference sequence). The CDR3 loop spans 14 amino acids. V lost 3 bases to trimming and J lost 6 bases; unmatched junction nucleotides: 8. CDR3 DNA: TGCGCCAGCAGTGAATGGGAGGGCCGGGGCGAGCAGTACTTC. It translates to CASSEWEGRGEQYF.

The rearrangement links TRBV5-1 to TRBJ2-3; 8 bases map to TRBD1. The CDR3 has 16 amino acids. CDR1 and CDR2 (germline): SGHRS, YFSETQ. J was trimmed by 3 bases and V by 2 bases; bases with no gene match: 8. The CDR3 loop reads CASSLRPGGRTDTQYF. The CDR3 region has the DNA TGCGCCAGCAGCTTACGGCCAGGGGGCAGGACAGATACGCAGTATTTT.

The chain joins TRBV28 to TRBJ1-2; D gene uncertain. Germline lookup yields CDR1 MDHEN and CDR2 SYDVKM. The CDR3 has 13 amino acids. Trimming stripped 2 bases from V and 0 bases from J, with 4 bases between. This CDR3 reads CASSLTTNYGYTF. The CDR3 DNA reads TGTGCCAGCAGTTTAACTACTAACTATGGCTACACCTTC.

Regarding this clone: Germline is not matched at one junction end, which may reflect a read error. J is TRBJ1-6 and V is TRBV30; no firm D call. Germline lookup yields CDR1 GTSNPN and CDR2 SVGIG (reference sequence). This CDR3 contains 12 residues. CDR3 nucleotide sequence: TGTGCCTGGAGTGTACTCAATTCCCCCCTCCACTTT. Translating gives CAWSVLNSPLHF.

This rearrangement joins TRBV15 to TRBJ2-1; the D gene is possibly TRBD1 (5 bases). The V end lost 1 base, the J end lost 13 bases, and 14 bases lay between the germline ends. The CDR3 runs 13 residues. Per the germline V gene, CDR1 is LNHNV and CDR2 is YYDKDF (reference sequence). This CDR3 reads CATSRVRRDSQFF. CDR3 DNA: TGTGCCACCAGCAGAGTTCGGCGAGACAGTCAGTTCTTC.

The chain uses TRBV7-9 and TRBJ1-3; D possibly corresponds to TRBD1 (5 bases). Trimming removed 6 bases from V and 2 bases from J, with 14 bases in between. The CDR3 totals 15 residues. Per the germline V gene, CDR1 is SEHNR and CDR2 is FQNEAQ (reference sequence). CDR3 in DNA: TGTGCCAGCAGGTCACCTATCAGGGCTGGAAACACCATATATTTT. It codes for CASRSPIRAGNTIYF.

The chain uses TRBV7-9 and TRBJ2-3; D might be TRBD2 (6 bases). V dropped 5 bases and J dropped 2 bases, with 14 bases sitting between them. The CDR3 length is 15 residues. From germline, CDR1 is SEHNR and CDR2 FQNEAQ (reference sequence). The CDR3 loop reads CASSATGSPTDTQYF. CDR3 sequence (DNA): TGTGCCAGCAGCGCTACCGGGAGCCCCACAGATACGCAGTATTTT.

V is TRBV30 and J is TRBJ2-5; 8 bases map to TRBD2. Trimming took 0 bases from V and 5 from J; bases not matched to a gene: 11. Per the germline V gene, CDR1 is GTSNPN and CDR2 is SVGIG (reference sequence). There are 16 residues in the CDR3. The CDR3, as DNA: TGTGCCTGGAGTGTAGGGCTAGCGGGTTTAGGGGAGACCCAGTACTTC. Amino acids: CAWSVGLAGLGETQYF.

The CDR3 protein is CASSSARGSEQYF. CDR3 in DNA: TGCGCCAGCAGCTCCGCCCGGGGGAGCGAGCAGTACTTC. V gene TRBV5-1 combines with J gene TRBJ2-7; maybe TRBD2 (6 bases). The CDR3 is 13 amino acids. The germline V and J ends were trimmed by 3 bases and 6 bases, with 13 bases remaining between them. The germline CDR1 and CDR2 sequences are SGHRS and YFSETQ.